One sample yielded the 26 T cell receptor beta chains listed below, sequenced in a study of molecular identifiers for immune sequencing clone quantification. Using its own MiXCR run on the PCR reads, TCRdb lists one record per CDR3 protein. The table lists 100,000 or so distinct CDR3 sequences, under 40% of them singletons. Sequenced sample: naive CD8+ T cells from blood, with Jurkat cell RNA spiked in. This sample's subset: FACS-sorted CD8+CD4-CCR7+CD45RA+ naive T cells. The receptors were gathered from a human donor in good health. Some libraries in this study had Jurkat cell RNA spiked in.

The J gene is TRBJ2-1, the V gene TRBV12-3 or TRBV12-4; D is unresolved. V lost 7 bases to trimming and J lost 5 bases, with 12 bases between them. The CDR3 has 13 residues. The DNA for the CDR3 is TGTGCCAGCAATTTTCCCAACCACAATGAGCAGTTCTTC. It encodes CASNFPNHNEQFF.

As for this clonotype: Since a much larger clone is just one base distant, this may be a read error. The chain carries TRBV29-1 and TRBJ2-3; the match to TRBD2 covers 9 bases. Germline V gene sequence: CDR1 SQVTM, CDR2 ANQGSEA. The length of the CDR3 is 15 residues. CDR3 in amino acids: CSDEERGARTDTQYF. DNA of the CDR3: TGCAGCGATGAAGAGCGGGGGGCGAGGACAGATACGCAGTATTTT.

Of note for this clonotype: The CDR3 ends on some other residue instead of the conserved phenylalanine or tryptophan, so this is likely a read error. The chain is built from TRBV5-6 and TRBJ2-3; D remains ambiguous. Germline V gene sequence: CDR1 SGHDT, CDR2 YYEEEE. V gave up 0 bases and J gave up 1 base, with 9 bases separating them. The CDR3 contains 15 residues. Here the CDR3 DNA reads TGTGCCAGCAGCTTGGACTCGTGGGGCACAGATACGCAGTATCTT. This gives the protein CASSLDSWGTDTQYL.

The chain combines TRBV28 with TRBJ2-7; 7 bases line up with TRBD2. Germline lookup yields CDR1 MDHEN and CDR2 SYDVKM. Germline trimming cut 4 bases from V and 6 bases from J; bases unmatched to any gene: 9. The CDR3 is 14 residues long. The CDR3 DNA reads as TGTGCCAGCAGTTCGGGGCTAGCGGCCTGCGAGCAGTACTTC. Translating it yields CASSSGLAACEQYF.

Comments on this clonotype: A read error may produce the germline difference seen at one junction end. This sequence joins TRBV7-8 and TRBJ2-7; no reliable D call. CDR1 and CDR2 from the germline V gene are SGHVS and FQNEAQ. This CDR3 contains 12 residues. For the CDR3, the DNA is TGTGCCAGCTGCTTGTCGGGTTACGAGCAGTACTTC. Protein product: CASCLSGYEQYF.

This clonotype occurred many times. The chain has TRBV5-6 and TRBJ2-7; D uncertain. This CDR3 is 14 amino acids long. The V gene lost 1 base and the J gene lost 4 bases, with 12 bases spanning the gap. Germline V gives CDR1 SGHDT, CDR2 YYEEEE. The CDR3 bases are TGTGCCAGCAGCTTGCCGACGACCGGGTACGAGCAGTACTTC. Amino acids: CASSLPTTGYEQYF.

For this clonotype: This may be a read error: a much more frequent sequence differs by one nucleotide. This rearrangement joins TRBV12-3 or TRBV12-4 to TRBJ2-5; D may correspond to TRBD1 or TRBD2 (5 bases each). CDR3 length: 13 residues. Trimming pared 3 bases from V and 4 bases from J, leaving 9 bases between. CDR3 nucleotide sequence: TGTGCCAGCAGTTTGGCGAGGGGAGAGACCCAGTACTTC. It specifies CASSLARGETQYF.

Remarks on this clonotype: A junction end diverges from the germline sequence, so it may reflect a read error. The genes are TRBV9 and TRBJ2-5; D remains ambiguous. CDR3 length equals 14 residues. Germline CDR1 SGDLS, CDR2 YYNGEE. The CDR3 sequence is CASSVVGDQETQYF. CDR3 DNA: TGTGCCAGCAGCGTAGTTGGAGACCAGGAGACCCAGTACTTC.

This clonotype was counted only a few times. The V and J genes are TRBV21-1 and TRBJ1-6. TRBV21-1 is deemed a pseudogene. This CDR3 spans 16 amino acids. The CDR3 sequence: CASSKRGRKRTSPLHF. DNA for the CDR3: TGTGCCAGCAGCAAAAGGGGGAGGAAGCGGACTTCACCCCTCCACTTT.

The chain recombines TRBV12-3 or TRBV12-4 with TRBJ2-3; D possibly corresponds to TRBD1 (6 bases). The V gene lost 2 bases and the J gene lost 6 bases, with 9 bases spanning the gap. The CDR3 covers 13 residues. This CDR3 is CASSLTGSDTQYF. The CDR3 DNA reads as TGTGCCAGCAGTTTAACAGGGTCCGATACGCAGTATTTT.

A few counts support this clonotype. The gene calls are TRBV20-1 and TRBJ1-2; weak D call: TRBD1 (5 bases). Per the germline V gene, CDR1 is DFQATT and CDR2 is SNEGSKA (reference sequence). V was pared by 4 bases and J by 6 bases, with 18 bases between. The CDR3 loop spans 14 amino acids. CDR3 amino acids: CSATPYGTEDGYTF. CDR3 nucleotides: TGCAGTGCTACCCCATACGGGACGGAGGATGGCTACACCTTC.

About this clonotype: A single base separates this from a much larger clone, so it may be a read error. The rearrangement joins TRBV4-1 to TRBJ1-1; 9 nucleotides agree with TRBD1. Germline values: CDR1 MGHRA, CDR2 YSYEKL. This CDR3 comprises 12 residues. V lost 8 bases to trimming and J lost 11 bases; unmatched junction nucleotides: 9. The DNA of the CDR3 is TGCGCCAGCCGCCCCGGACAGGGGCACGCTTTCTTT. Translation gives CASRPGQGHAFF.

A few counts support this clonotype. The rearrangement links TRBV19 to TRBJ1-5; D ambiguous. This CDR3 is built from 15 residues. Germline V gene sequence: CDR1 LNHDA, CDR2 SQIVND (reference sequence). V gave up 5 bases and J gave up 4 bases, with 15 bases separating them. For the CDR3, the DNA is TGTGCCAGTAGTCCCAACCTGGTGGCGAATCAGCCCCAGCATTTT. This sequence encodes CASSPNLVANQPQHF.

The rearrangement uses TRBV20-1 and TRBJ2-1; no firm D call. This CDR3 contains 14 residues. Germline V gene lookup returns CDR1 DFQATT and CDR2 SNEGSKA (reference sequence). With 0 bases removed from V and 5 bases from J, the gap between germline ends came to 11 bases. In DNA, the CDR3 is TGCAGTGCTAGAGAGAATTATGGGGACAATGAGCAGTTCTTC. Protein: CSARENYGDNEQFF.

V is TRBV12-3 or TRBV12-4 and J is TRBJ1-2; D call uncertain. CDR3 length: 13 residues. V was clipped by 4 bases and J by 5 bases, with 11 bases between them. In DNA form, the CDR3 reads TGTGCCAGCAGTTCGTCAACTTTATATGGCTACACCTTC. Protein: CASSSSTLYGYTF.

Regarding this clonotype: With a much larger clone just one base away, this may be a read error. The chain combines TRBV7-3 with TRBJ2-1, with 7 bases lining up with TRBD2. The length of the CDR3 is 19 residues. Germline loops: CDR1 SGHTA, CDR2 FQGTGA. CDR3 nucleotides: TGTGCCAGCAGCCAGGAAGGACTAGTCTCAAAGAGGTCCTACAAAGAGCAGTTCTTC. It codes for CASSQEGLVSKRSYKEQFF.

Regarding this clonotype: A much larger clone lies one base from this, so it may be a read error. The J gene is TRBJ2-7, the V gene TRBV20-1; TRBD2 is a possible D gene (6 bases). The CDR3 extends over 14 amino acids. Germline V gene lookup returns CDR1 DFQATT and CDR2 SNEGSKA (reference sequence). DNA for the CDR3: TGCAGTGCGATGACCGGAGGGATTTCCTACAAGCAGTACTTC. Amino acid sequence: CSAMTGGISYKQYF.

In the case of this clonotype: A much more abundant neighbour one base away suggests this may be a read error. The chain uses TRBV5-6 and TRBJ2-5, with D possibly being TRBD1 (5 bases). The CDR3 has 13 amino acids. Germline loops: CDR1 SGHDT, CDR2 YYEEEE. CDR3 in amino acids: CASSPDRQGTQYF. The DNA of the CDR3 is TGTGCCAGCAGCCCCGACAGACAAGGGACCCAGTACTTC.

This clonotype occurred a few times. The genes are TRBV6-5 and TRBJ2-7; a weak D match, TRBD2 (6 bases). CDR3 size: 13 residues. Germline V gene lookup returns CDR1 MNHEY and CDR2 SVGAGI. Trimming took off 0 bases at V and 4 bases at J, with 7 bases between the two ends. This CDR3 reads CASSYSAGYEQYF. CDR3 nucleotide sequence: TGTGCCAGCAGTTACTCGGCGGGGTACGAGCAGTACTTC.

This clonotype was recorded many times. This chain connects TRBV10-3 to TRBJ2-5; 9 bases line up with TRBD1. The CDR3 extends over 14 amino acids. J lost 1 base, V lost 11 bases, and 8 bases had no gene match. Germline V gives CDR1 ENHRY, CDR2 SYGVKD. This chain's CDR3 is CASLGQGPQETQYF. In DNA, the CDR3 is TGTGCCTCCTTAGGACAGGGGCCCCAAGAGACCCAGTACTTC.

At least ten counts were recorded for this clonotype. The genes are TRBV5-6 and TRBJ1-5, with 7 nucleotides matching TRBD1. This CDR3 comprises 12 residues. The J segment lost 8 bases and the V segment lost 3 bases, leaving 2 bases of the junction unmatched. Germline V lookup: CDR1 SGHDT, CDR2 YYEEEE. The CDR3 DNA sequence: TGTGCCAGCAGCTACAGGGGAAAGCCCCAGCATTTT. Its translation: CASSYRGKPQHF.

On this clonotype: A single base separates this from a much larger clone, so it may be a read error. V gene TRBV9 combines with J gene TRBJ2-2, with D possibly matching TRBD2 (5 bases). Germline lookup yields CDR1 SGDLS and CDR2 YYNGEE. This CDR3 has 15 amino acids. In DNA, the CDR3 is TGTGCCAGCAGCGACCCCCGGACGAACACCGGGGAGCTGTTATTT. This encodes CASSDPRTNTGELLF.

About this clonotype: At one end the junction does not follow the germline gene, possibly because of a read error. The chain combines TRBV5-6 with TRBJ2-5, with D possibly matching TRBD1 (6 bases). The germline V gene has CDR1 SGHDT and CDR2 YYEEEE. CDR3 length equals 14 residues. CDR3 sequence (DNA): TGTGCCAGCAGCTTGGAATGGACAGAAGAGCCCCAGTACTTC. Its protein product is CASSLEWTEEPQYF.

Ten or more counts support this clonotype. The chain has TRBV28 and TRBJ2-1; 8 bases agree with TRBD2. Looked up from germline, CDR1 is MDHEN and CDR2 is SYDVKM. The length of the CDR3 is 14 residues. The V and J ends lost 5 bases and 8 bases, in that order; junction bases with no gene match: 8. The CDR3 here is CASSVTGGPYEQFF. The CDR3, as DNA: TGTGCCAGCAGTGTCACGGGAGGGCCGTATGAGCAGTTCTTC.

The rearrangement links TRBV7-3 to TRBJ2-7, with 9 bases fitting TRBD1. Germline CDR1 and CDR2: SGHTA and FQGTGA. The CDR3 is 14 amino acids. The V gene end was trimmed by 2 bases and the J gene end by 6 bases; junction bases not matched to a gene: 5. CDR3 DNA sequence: TGTGCCAGCAGCTTAGGACAGGGGACGGGCGAGCAGTACTTC. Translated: CASSLGQGTGEQYF.

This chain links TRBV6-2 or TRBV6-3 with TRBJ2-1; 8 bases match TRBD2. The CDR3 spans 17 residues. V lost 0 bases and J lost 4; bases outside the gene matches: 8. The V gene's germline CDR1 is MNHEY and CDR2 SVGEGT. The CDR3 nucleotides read TGTGCCAGCAGTTACTCGAAGCAGCGGGGGATGTACAATGAGCAGTTCTTC. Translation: CASSYSKQRGMYNEQFF.